One sample yielded the 19 T cell receptor beta chains listed below, sequenced in a study of T cell responses to AZD1222 COVID-19 vaccine. Sequencing used immunoSEQ multiplex PCR; TCRdb keeps in-frame clones, though not all of them. The sample has over 95,000 clones, 80% to 90% seen once. The sequencing used peripheral blood, collected on day 0 of AZD1222 vaccination. The receptor set was obtained from an adult in good health.

The chain combines TRBV6-5 with TRBJ2-3, with D possibly being TRBD2 (6 bases). V was trimmed by 3 bases and J by 0 bases, leaving 7 bases between them. There are 14 residues in the CDR3. Germline CDR1 MNHEY, CDR2 SVGAGI. DNA for the CDR3: TGTGCCAGCAGTTATAGCGGTAGCACAGATACGCAGTATTTT. It is translated as CASSYSGSTDTQYF.

V and J are TRBV11-1 and TRBJ2-3, with 11 bases identical to TRBD2. There are 14 residues in the CDR3. Germline-derived CDR1 and CDR2 are SGHAT and FQDESV (reference sequence). V lost 5 bases and J lost 5; bases outside the gene matches: 3. The CDR3 sequence: CASSPGLAGDTQYF. The CDR3, as DNA: TGTGCCAGCAGCCCCGGACTAGCGGGAGATACGCAGTATTTT.

The V and J genes are TRBV3-1 (or the pseudogene TRBV3-2) and TRBJ2-1; TRBD2 matches 8 bases. The CDR3 covers 13 residues. Germline CDR1 and CDR2: LGHDT and YNNKEL (reference sequence). Germline trimming cut 1 base from V and 15 bases from J; bases unmatched to any gene: 8. The CDR3 bases are TGTGCCAGCAGCCAAGTTAGCGGGACGGCGTGGTTCTTC. Protein: CASSQVSGTAWFF.

This clone is medium-sized within its sample. V is TRBV14 and J is TRBJ1-1; no definite D call. Trimming cost V 3 bases and J 0 bases, with 5 bases left between them. There are 13 residues in the CDR3. Per the germline V gene, CDR1 is SGHDN and CDR2 is FVKESK. Written as DNA, the CDR3 is TGTGCCAGCAGCCACGAGTTGAACACTGAAGCTTTCTTT. This sequence encodes CASSHELNTEAFF.

V usage is TRBV7-9 and J usage is TRBJ2-1, with TRBD2 matching 11 bases. CDR1 is SEHNR and CDR2 is FQNEAQ in the germline V gene (reference sequence). The CDR3 loop spans 18 amino acids. J was trimmed by 7 bases and V by 5 bases; bases with no gene match: 16. This chain's CDR3 is CASSQKYRLAGLRNEQFF. The CDR3 DNA is TGTGCCAGCAGCCAAAAATACCGACTAGCGGGACTGCGTAATGAGCAGTTCTTC.

The rearrangement joins TRBV6-5 to TRBJ1-2; D uncertain. CDR1 and CDR2 from the germline V gene are MNHEY and SVGAGI. V lost 8 bases, J lost 8 bases, and 12 bases lay in between. This CDR3 spans 11 amino acids. The DNA of the CDR3 is TGTGCCAGCGGTCGAGCATCGGGCTACACCTTC. Its translation is CASGRASGYTF.

This chain links TRBV27 with TRBJ2-1, with 8 nucleotides matching TRBD2. The CDR3 spans 17 residues. V gave up 8 bases and J gave up 7 bases; unmatched junction bases: 19. Germline CDR1 and CDR2: MNHEY and SMNVEV (reference sequence). The CDR3 protein is CASLPTLSFREGNEQFF. The DNA of the CDR3 is TGTGCCAGCTTGCCCACGCTCTCCTTCCGGGAGGGGAATGAGCAGTTCTTC.

The chain combines TRBV6-6 with TRBJ1-1; perhaps TRBD1 as D (5 bases). CDR1 and CDR2 (germline): MNHNY, SVGAGI (reference sequence). This CDR3 has 14 residues. Trimming took 7 bases from V and 3 from J, leaving 15 bases between them. CDR3 DNA sequence: TGTGCCAGCACGGAGAGGGGCGCATACACTGAAGCTTTCTTT. Its translation: CASTERGAYTEAFF.

The J gene is TRBJ2-3, the V gene TRBV29-1, with 9 positions matching TRBD2. After removal of 4 bases from V and 2 bases from J, the junction contained 10 bases not matched to a gene. The CDR3 has 16 amino acids. From germline, CDR1 is SQVTM and CDR2 ANQGSEA. The CDR3 DNA reads as TGCAGCGTTGTTTCCACTAGCGGGCTTACCACAGATACGCAGTATTTT. Translating it yields CSVVSTSGLTTDTQYF.

In its sample, this clone was seen once. The chain joins TRBV19 to TRBJ2-7; D is unresolved. Trimming cost V 5 bases and J 1 base, with 15 bases left between them. The CDR3 is 15 amino acids. CDR1 and CDR2 (germline): LNHDA, SQIVND (reference sequence). The chain's CDR3 is CASSEAIASSYEQYF. The CDR3 DNA is TGTGCCAGTAGTGAGGCGATAGCTTCTTCCTACGAGCAGTACTTC.

V is TRBV10-3 and J is TRBJ1-6; D is undetermined. Between the trimmed V and J ends, which lost 7 bases and 1 base, there was a span of 5 bases. CDR3 size: 13 residues. CDR1 and CDR2 from the germline V gene are ENHRY and SYGVKD. The CDR3 nucleotides read TGTGCCATCACCGATTCCTATAATTCACCCCTCCACTTT. This encodes CAITDSYNSPLHF.

The chain has TRBV7-8 and TRBJ2-7; 12 positions match TRBD2. This CDR3 has 16 residues. Trimming removed 5 bases from V and 2 bases from J; junction bases left unmatched: 7. Looked up from germline, CDR1 is SGHVS and CDR2 is FQNEAQ. The DNA of the CDR3 is TGTGCCAGCAGCCCAATGCGACTAGCGGGAGCCTACGAGCAGTACTTC. This gives the protein CASSPMRLAGAYEQYF.

This sequence joins TRBV7-8 and TRBJ2-3; 8 nucleotides agree with TRBD2. The germline V gene has CDR1 SGHVS and CDR2 FQNEAQ. Losses at the gene ends were 5 bases for V and 6 bases for J; bases not matched to a gene: 4. CDR3 size: 13 residues. In DNA, the CDR3 is TGTGCCAGCAGCCGGGGGGGGTCCGATACGCAGTATTTT. This translates into CASSRGGSDTQYF.

V is TRBV9 and J is TRBJ1-3; D remains ambiguous. Germline V gives CDR1 SGDLS, CDR2 YYNGEE. The V and J ends lost 0 bases and 2 bases respectively, with 15 bases between them. The CDR3 consists of 17 residues. CDR3 sequence reads: CASSVGYPEATGNTIYF. CDR3 DNA: TGTGCCAGCAGCGTAGGATACCCCGAGGCGACTGGAAACACCATATATTTT.

This chain connects TRBV9 to TRBJ2-5, with 8 bases aligning to TRBD1. Per the germline V gene, CDR1 is SGDLS and CDR2 is YYNGEE. The CDR3 has 17 amino acids. The V and J ends lost 0 bases and 2 bases, in that order; junction bases with no gene match: 9. CDR3 nucleotide sequence: TGTGCCAGCAGCGTAGGTCAGGGGGCAGGGGTACAAGAGACCCAGTACTTC. As protein: CASSVGQGAGVQETQYF.

V usage is TRBV28 and J usage is TRBJ1-5; 9 bases are a match to TRBD1. Germline-derived CDR1 and CDR2 are MDHEN and SYDVKM. This CDR3 is 16 amino acids long. With V trimmed by 3 bases and J by 6 bases, 9 bases remained unmatched. This CDR3 reads CASSLGTGQGGQPQHF. The CDR3 nucleotides are TGTGCCAGCAGTTTGGGGACGGGACAGGGTGGTCAGCCCCAGCATTTT.

The chain combines TRBV6-4 with TRBJ2-1, with 7 nucleotides matching TRBD1. The CDR3 consists of 13 residues. The junction had 7 bases not matched to a gene; V was cut back by 4 bases and J by 10 bases. The germline V gene has CDR1 MRHNA and CDR2 SNTAGT. The CDR3 protein is CASSVEGAGEQFF. CDR3 in DNA: TGTGCCAGCAGTGTTGAGGGGGCCGGGGAGCAGTTCTTC.

The chain links TRBV24-1 to TRBJ2-1, with D perhaps matching TRBD2 (6 bases). Germline-derived CDR1 and CDR2 are KGHDR and SFDVKD. Trimming pared 4 bases from V and 7 bases from J, leaving 25 bases between. The CDR3 length is 18 residues. DNA of the CDR3: TGTGCCACCAGTGACCCGATATCTGGAGACCCTGGAGGGAATGAGCAGTTCTTC. This sequence encodes CATSDPISGDPGGNEQFF.

The rearrangement uses TRBV5-5 and TRBJ2-2, with 14 bases that match TRBD2. CDR3 size: 15 residues. J gave up 9 bases and V 4 bases, and 5 bases lay outside the gene matches. The germline CDR1 and CDR2 sequences are SGHKS and YYEKEE (reference sequence). The CDR3 coding sequence is TGTGCCAGCAGCGGGGGACTAGCGGGAGAGAGGGAGCTGTTTTTT. Translation gives CASSGGLAGERELFF. Variable domain in full (rest from reference TRBV5-5 and TRBJ2-2): DAGVTQSPTHLIKTRGQQVTLRCSPISGHKSVSWYQQVLGQGPQFIFQYYEKEERGRGNFPDRFSARQFPNYSSELNVNALLLGDSALYLCASSGGLAGERELFFGEGSRLTVL.